The clone carrying this T cell receptor (beta chain) came up a few times. This sample is part of a study of blood T cell repertoires in COVID-19. Study summary: Collection of acute and convalescent COVID-19 samples took place in the United States, Italy and Spain. Sources were T cells, B-cell-depleted T cells, or PBMCs; the material itself was cDNA or gDNA.

This CDR3 spans 15 amino acids. CDR1 SGHNT and CDR2 YYREEE come from the germline V gene (reference sequence). Trimming cost V 3 bases and J 8 bases; bases outside gene matches: 8. As handled by the study authors: Amplification from reference gene primers served as the basis for estimated nucleated cell counts. The repertoire was sequenced with immunoSEQ multiplex PCR; TCRdb's copy has only in-frame clones and lacks some. V and J calls and clone size are as listed in that table; D and trimming were resolved from the DNA. Among about 170,000 clones listed, 65% to 85% were seen once. This clonotype was obtained from an older woman who had recovered from COVID-19. Sequenced material: peripheral blood. The gene calls are TRBV5-4 and TRBJ1-6, with 7 positions matching TRBD1. The DNA of the CDR3 is TGTGCCAGCAGCTCGCCAGGGCAGGGGGATTCACCCCTCCACTTT. Translated, it gives CASSSPGQGDSPLHF.